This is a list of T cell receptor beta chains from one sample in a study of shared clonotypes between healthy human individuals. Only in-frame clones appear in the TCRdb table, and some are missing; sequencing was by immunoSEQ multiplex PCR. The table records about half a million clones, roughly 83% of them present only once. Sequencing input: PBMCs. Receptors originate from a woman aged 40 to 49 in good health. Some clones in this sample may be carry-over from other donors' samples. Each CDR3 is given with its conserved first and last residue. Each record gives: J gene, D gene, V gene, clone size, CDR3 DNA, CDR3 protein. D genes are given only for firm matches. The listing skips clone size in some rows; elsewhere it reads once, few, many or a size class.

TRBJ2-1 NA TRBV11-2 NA TGTGCCAGCAGCCACAGCGGTCCTAGCTCCTACAATGAGCAGTTCTTC CASSHSGPSSYNEQFF
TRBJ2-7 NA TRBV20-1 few TGCAGTGCCCTCCAGACCTACGAGCAGTACTTC CSALQTYEQYF
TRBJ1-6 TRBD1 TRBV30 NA TGTGCCTGGAGAGCAGGGGGTGATTCACCCCTCCACTTT CAWRAGGDSPLHF
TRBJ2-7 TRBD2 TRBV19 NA TGTGCCAGTAGTATGTCTCCCCCTCGACTAGCGGGCTACGAGCAGTACTTC CASSMSPPRLAGYEQYF
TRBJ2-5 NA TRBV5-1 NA TGCGCCAGCAGCCCCGGTCCCCAAGAGACCCAGTACTTC CASSPGPQETQYF
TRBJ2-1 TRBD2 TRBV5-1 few TGCGCCAGCAGCTTGGAAACCGGGACTAGCGGGAGCAATGAGCAGTTCTTC CASSLETGTSGSNEQFF
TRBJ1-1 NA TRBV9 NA TGTGCCAGCAGCGTAGCTACTTTTGATGGGGCCGGCCCCTCGAAATACACTGAAGCTTTCTTT CASSVATFDGAGPSKYTEAFF
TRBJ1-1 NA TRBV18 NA TGTGCCAGCTCATCTGGACCCCATGGAAACACTGAAGCTTTCTTT CASSSGPHGNTEAFF
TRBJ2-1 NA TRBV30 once TGTGCCTGGAAGGCCGGATCCTCCTACAATGAGCAGTTCTTC CAWKAGSSYNEQFF
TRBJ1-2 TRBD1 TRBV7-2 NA TGTGCCAGCAGCCCGACAGGGGGCGTACGCTATGGCTACACCTTC CASSPTGGVRYGYTF
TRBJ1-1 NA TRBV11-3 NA TGTGCCAGCAGCTTGGGAAGGGCCACTGAAGCTTTCTTT CASSLGRATEAFF
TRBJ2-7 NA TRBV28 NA TGTGCCAGCAGTCTTCTCCGCGACGAGCAGTACTTC CASSLLRDEQYF
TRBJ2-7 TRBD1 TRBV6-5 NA TGTGCCAGCAGTTACTCGACAGGGGCCTACGAGCAGTACTTC CASSYSTGAYEQYF
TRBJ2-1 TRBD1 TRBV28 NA TGTGCCAGCAGTTTAACAGGGGATGAGCAGTTCTTC CASSLTGDEQFF
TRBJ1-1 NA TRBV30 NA TGTGCCTGGAGTCCCGGGACCGAAGGGAATGAAGCTTTCTTT CAWSPGTEGNEAFF
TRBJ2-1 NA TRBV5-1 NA TGCGCCAGCAGCTTGGTTGGGGACGCCTCCTACAATGAGCAGTTCTTC CASSLVGDASYNEQFF
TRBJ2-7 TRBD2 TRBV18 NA TGTGCCAGCTCACCACGGACTAGCGGGGCCTACGAGCAGTACTTC CASSPRTSGAYEQYF
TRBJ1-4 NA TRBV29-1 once TGCAGCGTTGCCCGGCGGGGTGAAAAACTGTTTTTT CSVARRGEKLFF
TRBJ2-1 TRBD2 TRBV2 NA TGTGCCAGCAGTGAACAAACTAGCGGGATAAACAAGTTCTTC CASSEQTSGINKFF
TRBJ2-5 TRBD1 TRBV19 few TGTGCCAGTAGTATTGGGACAGCCATCCAAGAGACCCAGTACTTC CASSIGTAIQETQYF
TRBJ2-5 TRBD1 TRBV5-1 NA TGCGCCAGCAGCTTGAAGGGGGCCCAAGAGACCCAGTACTTC CASSLKGAQETQYF
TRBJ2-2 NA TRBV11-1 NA TGTGCCAGCAGCTTAGCGCGTGAGGGGACGAACACCGGGGAGCTGTTTTTT CASSLAREGTNTGELFF
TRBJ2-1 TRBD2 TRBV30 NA TGTGCCTGGAGTGGGGGTAGCGGGAGACCGAATGAGCAGTTCTTC CAWSGGSGRPNEQFF
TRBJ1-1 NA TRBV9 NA TGTGCCAGCAGCCCGGGGGGCAACACTGAAGCTTTCTTT CASSPGGNTEAFF
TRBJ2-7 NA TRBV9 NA TGTGCCAGCAGCGGCCGGGACGCAACCTACGAGCAGTACTTC CASSGRDATYEQYF
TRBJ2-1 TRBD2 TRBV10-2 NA TGCGCCAGCAGTGATTCTAGCGGGAGTCTTAATGAGCAGTTCTTC CASSDSSGSLNEQFF
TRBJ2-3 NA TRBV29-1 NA TGCAGCGTTGGGGGGCGGGAGATAGGCACAGATACGCAGTATTTT CSVGGREIGTDTQYF
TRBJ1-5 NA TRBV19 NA TGTGCCAGTAGTATAAATACGAATCAGCCCCAGCATTTT CASSINTNQPQHF
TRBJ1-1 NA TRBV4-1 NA TGCGCCAGCAGCCAAGGAGGCGGCAGGGGAAGAACTGAAGCTTTCTTT CASSQGGGRGRTEAFF
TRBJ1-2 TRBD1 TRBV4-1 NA TGCGCCAGCAGCCAAGTCCCGGGACAGAGCTATGGCTACACCTTC CASSQVPGQSYGYTF
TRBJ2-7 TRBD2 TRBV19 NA TGTGCCAGTAGTACCCGACTAGCGGGAGCCTACGAGCAGTACTTC CASSTRLAGAYEQYF
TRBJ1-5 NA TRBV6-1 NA TGTGCCACCGCTAGCCGTGAGGGGCAGCCCCAGCATTTT CATASREGQPQHF
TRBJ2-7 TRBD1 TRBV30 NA TGTGCCTGGAACAGGGGCTACGAGCAGTACTTC CAWNRGYEQYF
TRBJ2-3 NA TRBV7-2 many TGTGCCAGCAGCCCCACTGCAGGGCAGGCAGATACGCAGTATTTT CASSPTAGQADTQYF